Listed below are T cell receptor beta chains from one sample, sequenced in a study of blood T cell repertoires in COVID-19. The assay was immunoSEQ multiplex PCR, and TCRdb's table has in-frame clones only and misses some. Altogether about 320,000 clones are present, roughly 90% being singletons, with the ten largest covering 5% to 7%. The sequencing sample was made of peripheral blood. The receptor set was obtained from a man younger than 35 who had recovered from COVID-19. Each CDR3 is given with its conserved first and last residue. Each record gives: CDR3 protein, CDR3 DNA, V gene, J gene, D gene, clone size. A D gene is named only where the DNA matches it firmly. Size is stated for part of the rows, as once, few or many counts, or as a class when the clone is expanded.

CDR3aa: CASRVREGTEAFF; CDR3nt: TGTGCCAGCAGAGTTCGGGAAGGCACTGAAGCTTTCTTT; v_gene: TRBV6-6; j_gene: TRBJ1-1; d_gene: .; abundance: .
CDR3aa: CASSLLRQGEATF; CDR3nt: TGTGCCAGCAGCTTACTTAGACAGGGTGAGGCCACTTTT; v_gene: TRBV12-3/TRBV12-4; j_gene: TRBJ2-3; d_gene: TRBD1; abundance: .
CDR3aa: CASSLGVGAEAFF; CDR3nt: TGTGCCAGCAGCTTGGGTGTGGGGGCCGAAGCTTTCTTT; v_gene: TRBV5-6; j_gene: TRBJ1-1; d_gene: .; abundance: .
CDR3aa: CAISRGGNSYEQYF; CDR3nt: TGTGCCATCAGTCGGGGGGGCAACTCCTACGAGCAGTACTTC; v_gene: TRBV10-3; j_gene: TRBJ2-7; d_gene: TRBD2; abundance: once
CDR3aa: CASSDGSHEQYF; CDR3nt: TGTGCCAGCAGTGATGGTAGCCACGAGCAGTACTTC; v_gene: TRBV2; j_gene: TRBJ2-7; d_gene: .; abundance: .
CDR3aa: CASSLEGAAYEQYF; CDR3nt: TGCGCCAGCAGCTTGGAAGGGGCCGCCTACGAGCAGTACTTC; v_gene: TRBV5-1; j_gene: TRBJ2-7; d_gene: .; abundance: .
CDR3aa: CASSQAGGFPYEQYF; CDR3nt: TGTGCCAGTAGTCAAGCGGGGGGGTTTCCCTACGAGCAGTACTTC; v_gene: TRBV19; j_gene: TRBJ2-7; d_gene: TRBD2; abundance: .
CDR3aa: CASSTGQKAPLFF; CDR3nt: TGTGCCAGCAGTACGGGACAGAAGGCGCCGTTATTTTTT; v_gene: TRBV27; j_gene: TRBJ1-4; d_gene: TRBD1; abundance: once
CDR3aa: CASSPRTGDFAGELFF; CDR3nt: TGTGCCAGCAGCCCACGGACAGGGGACTTTGCCGGGGAGCTGTTTTTT; v_gene: TRBV9; j_gene: TRBJ2-2; d_gene: TRBD1; abundance: .
CDR3aa: CAIRGPDTQYF; CDR3nt: TGTGCCATCAGGGGCCCAGATACGCAGTATTTT; v_gene: TRBV10-3; j_gene: TRBJ2-3; d_gene: .; abundance: .
CDR3aa: CASSQKRTSSSPYEQYF; CDR3nt: TGTGCCAGCAGCCAAAAAAGGACTAGCTCCTCACCCTACGAGCAGTACTTC; v_gene: TRBV3-1/TRBV3-2; j_gene: TRBJ2-7; d_gene: TRBD2; abundance: .
CDR3aa: CASSLTGLAYEQYF; CDR3nt: TGTGCCAGCAGTCTGACAGGATTAGCCTACGAGCAGTACTTC; v_gene: TRBV25-1; j_gene: TRBJ2-7; d_gene: .; abundance: .
CDR3aa: CASSERAWASGRNEQFF; CDR3nt: TGTGCCAGCAGTGAACGGGCCTGGGCTAGCGGGAGGAATGAGCAGTTCTTC; v_gene: TRBV6-1; j_gene: TRBJ2-1; d_gene: TRBD2; abundance: few
CDR3aa: CASSLGLAGLNEQFF; CDR3nt: TGCGCCAGCAGCTTGGGGTTAGCGGGTTTAAATGAGCAGTTCTTC; v_gene: TRBV5-1; j_gene: TRBJ2-1; d_gene: TRBD2; abundance: .
CDR3aa: CASNEQGDQETQYF; CDR3nt: TGTGCCAGCAACGAACAGGGAGACCAAGAGACCCAGTACTTC; v_gene: TRBV5-8; j_gene: TRBJ2-5; d_gene: .; abundance: .
CDR3aa: CASSLVQVNTDTQYF; CDR3nt: TGTGCCAGCAGTTTAGTCCAGGTGAACACAGATACGCAGTATTTT; v_gene: TRBV27; j_gene: TRBJ2-3; d_gene: .; abundance: .
CDR3aa: CASSFQGARDGANVLTF; CDR3nt: TGTGCCAGCAGCTTTCAGGGGGCTAGAGATGGGGCCAACGTCCTGACTTTC; v_gene: TRBV7-3; j_gene: TRBJ2-6; d_gene: TRBD1; abundance: .
CDR3aa: CASGDLGGYQPQHF; CDR3nt: TGTGCTAGTGGGGACCTCGGAGGCTATCAGCCCCAGCATTTT; v_gene: TRBV12-5; j_gene: TRBJ1-5; d_gene: .; abundance: .
CDR3aa: CASSSTSGGNTGELFF; CDR3nt: TGTGCCAGCAGCTCGACTAGCGGGGGAAACACCGGGGAGCTGTTTTTT; v_gene: TRBV11-2; j_gene: TRBJ2-2; d_gene: TRBD2; abundance: once
CDR3aa: CSARRDTEAFF; CDR3nt: TGCAGTGCTAGGAGGGACACTGAAGCTTTCTTT; v_gene: TRBV20-1; j_gene: TRBJ1-1; d_gene: .; abundance: .
CDR3aa: CASSDQGKRANVLTF; CDR3nt: TGTGCCAGCAGTGACCAGGGGAAGAGGGCCAACGTCCTGACTTTC; v_gene: TRBV6-2/TRBV6-3; j_gene: TRBJ2-6; d_gene: .; abundance: .
CDR3aa: CASSWDRDEQYF; CDR3nt: TGCGCCAGCAGCTGGGACAGGGACGAGCAGTACTTC; v_gene: TRBV5-1; j_gene: TRBJ2-7; d_gene: TRBD1; abundance: .
CDR3aa: CASRQSSYEQYF; CDR3nt: TGTGCCAGTCGACAGTCCTCCTACGAGCAGTACTTC; v_gene: TRBV25-1; j_gene: TRBJ2-7; d_gene: .; abundance: .
CDR3aa: CASSPSGAGDSPLHF; CDR3nt: TGTGCCAGCTCACCCAGCGGAGCGGGCGATTCACCCCTCCACTTT; v_gene: TRBV18; j_gene: TRBJ1-6; d_gene: .; abundance: .
CDR3aa: CASSPDDSSYEQYF; CDR3nt: TGTGCCAGCAGCCCTGACGACAGCTCCTACGAGCAGTACTTC; v_gene: TRBV12-1; j_gene: TRBJ2-7; d_gene: .; abundance: few
CDR3aa: CASSQDSQGIGYNEQFF; CDR3nt: TGCGCCAGCAGCCAAGATAGTCAGGGGATCGGTTACAATGAGCAGTTCTTC; v_gene: TRBV4-1; j_gene: TRBJ2-1; d_gene: .; abundance: .
CDR3aa: CASSGTSGRTYEQYF; CDR3nt: TGTGCCAGCTCCGGGACTAGCGGGAGGACCTACGAGCAGTACTTC; v_gene: TRBV18; j_gene: TRBJ2-7; d_gene: TRBD2; abundance: .
CDR3aa: CASSSARGEEQYF; CDR3nt: TGTGCCAGCAGCTCAGCGCGGGGAGAGGAGCAGTACTTC; v_gene: TRBV7-3; j_gene: TRBJ2-7; d_gene: .; abundance: .
CDR3aa: CASSYSGQGNTGELFF; CDR3nt: TGTGCCAGCAGTTACTCGGGACAGGGTAACACCGGGGAGCTGTTTTTT; v_gene: TRBV6-5; j_gene: TRBJ2-2; d_gene: TRBD1; abundance: .
CDR3aa: CASSHLTGAQETQYF; CDR3nt: TGCGCCAGCAGCCATTTAACAGGAGCCCAAGAGACCCAGTACTTC; v_gene: TRBV4-1; j_gene: TRBJ2-5; d_gene: .; abundance: .
CDR3aa: CASSYSQGALNYGYTF; CDR3nt: TGTGCCAGCAGTTACTCACAGGGGGCCCTTAACTATGGCTACACCTTC; v_gene: TRBV6-6; j_gene: TRBJ1-2; d_gene: TRBD1; abundance: .
CDR3aa: CASSHPDRGRQYF; CDR3nt: TGTGCCAGCAGCCACCCCGACAGGGGGCGGCAGTACTTC; v_gene: TRBV3-1/TRBV3-2; j_gene: TRBJ2-7; d_gene: TRBD1; abundance: once
CDR3aa: CASSHTGKGNTEAFF; CDR3nt: TGTGCCAGCAGCCATACAGGGAAGGGGAACACTGAAGCTTTCTTT; v_gene: TRBV3-1/TRBV3-2; j_gene: TRBJ1-1; d_gene: .; abundance: .
CDR3aa: CASSQVLAGELFF; CDR3nt: TGTGCCAGCAGCCAAGTTCTAGCGGGGGAGCTGTTTTTT; v_gene: TRBV4-2; j_gene: TRBJ2-2; d_gene: .; abundance: .
CDR3aa: CASSLVLGQAEKLFF; CDR3nt: TGTGCCAGCAGCTTAGTTCTGGGACAGGCTGAAAAACTGTTTTTT; v_gene: TRBV7-2; j_gene: TRBJ1-4; d_gene: TRBD1; abundance: .
CDR3aa: CASSMGTAGNQPQHF; CDR3nt: TGTGCCAGCAGTATGGGGACAGCCGGCAATCAGCCCCAGCATTTT; v_gene: TRBV28; j_gene: TRBJ1-5; d_gene: TRBD1; abundance: .
CDR3aa: CASSVSGGAGYEQYF; CDR3nt: TGTGCCAGCAGCGTATCAGGGGGCGCCGGTTACGAGCAGTACTTC; v_gene: TRBV9; j_gene: TRBJ2-7; d_gene: TRBD1; abundance: .
CDR3aa: CASSQYRQGGGTGELFF; CDR3nt: TGTGCCAGCAGCCAATACCGACAGGGGGGAGGCACCGGGGAGCTGTTTTTT; v_gene: TRBV4-2; j_gene: TRBJ2-2; d_gene: TRBD1; abundance: .
CDR3aa: CASSLSGLAGGYNEQFF; CDR3nt: TGTGCCAGCAGTTTATCGGGACTAGCGGGAGGATACAATGAGCAGTTCTTC; v_gene: TRBV27; j_gene: TRBJ2-1; d_gene: TRBD2; abundance: .
CDR3aa: CASSGPSGRNRLAADTQYF; CDR3nt: TGTGCCAGCAGTGGGCCCTCGGGACGGAATCGACTAGCGGCAGATACGCAGTATTTT; v_gene: TRBV6-1; j_gene: TRBJ2-3; d_gene: TRBD2; abundance: .
CDR3aa: CAWTRGQSNTEAFF; CDR3nt: TGTGCCTGGACAAGGGGACAGTCCAACACTGAAGCTTTCTTT; v_gene: TRBV30; j_gene: TRBJ1-1; d_gene: TRBD1; abundance: few
CDR3aa: CASSLVGGWDTGELFF; CDR3nt: TGTGCCAGCAGCTTAGTAGGAGGGTGGGACACCGGGGAGCTGTTTTTT; v_gene: TRBV11-3; j_gene: TRBJ2-2; d_gene: .; abundance: .
CDR3aa: CASSPLTSLGNNEQFF; CDR3nt: TGTGCCAGCAGCCCCCTGACTAGCTTGGGGAACAATGAGCAGTTCTTC; v_gene: TRBV7-3; j_gene: TRBJ2-1; d_gene: TRBD2; abundance: .
CDR3aa: CASSIDQEQGYNEQFF; CDR3nt: TGTGCCAGTAGTATAGATCAGGAACAGGGCTACAATGAGCAGTTCTTC; v_gene: TRBV19; j_gene: TRBJ2-1; d_gene: .; abundance: .